The rows below give T cell receptor beta chains drawn from one sample of a study of blood T cell repertoires in COVID-19. Here immunoSEQ multiplex PCR was the method, and the copy in TCRdb shows in-frame clones only, minus some. Altogether approximately 61,000 clones are present, 88% being singletons, with the ten largest covering about a fifth. Material: peripheral blood. These receptors all stem from a woman older than 75 with active COVID-19. Both conserved end residues are part of each CDR3. A D gene is named only where the DNA matches it firmly. Clone size is given for some rows only: seen once, a few or many times, or a class if the clone is expanded.

V gene	clone size	D gene	J gene	CDR3 DNA	CDR3 protein
TRBV18	.	.	TRBJ2-1	TGTGCCAGCTCGTCTCCAGCGGTCTCCTACAATGAGCAGTTCTTC	CASSSPAVSYNEQFF
TRBV10-3	.	TRBD2	TRBJ2-1	TGTGCCATCAGTGAGTCGCTAGCGGGGGAATATGAGCAGTTCTTC	CAISESLAGEYEQFF
TRBV27	.	.	TRBJ2-7	TGTGCCAGCAGTCCCTACTTTCAGACTAGATCTTACGAGCAGTACTTC	CASSPYFQTRSYEQYF
TRBV7-8	.	.	TRBJ2-6	TGTGCCAGCAGCTCCCGTTGGGGGGCTGGGGCCAACGTCCTGACTTTC	CASSSRWGAGANVLTF
TRBV5-1	.	.	TRBJ2-1	TGCGCCAGCAGCGCGGAACGGGCAGGGGTGTATGAGCAGTTCTTC	CASSAERAGVYEQFF
TRBV7-9	.	.	TRBJ1-2	TGTGCCAGCAGACAAGGACAGCCGAGGACCTATGGCTACACCTTC	CASRQGQPRTYGYTF
TRBV7-3	.	TRBD1	TRBJ2-3	TGTGCCAGCAGCTTCACAGGGGGCACAGATACGCAGTATTTT	CASSFTGGTDTQYF
TRBV5-5	.	.	TRBJ1-3	TGTGCCAGCAGCCGGGGGGACTCTGGAAACACCATATATTTT	CASSRGDSGNTIYF
TRBV7-6	.	.	TRBJ2-2	TGTGCCAGCAGCCTCACCGGGGGACCCACCGGGGAGCTGTTTTTT	CASSLTGGPTGELFF
TRBV6-1	once	TRBD2	TRBJ2-7	TGTGCCAGCAGTGAGCCGACTAGCGGGGTGGGGGAGCAGTACTTC	CASSEPTSGVGEQYF
TRBV6-2/TRBV6-3	.	.	TRBJ1-1	TGTGCCAGCAGTTACCCGTACACTGAAGCTTTCTTT	CASSYPYTEAFF
TRBV7-9	.	TRBD1	TRBJ1-5	TGTGCCAGCAGCGCCAGAGGGGGCACCAATCAGCCCCAGCATTTT	CASSARGGTNQPQHF
TRBV7-8	.	.	TRBJ1-3	TGTGCCAGCAGCCCCGGAGGGAATGGAAACACCATATATTTT	CASSPGGNGNTIYF
TRBV7-2	.	.	TRBJ1-6	TGTGCCAGCAGCTTTATACAGGGAATGGATTCACCCCTCCACTTT	CASSFIQGMDSPLHF
TRBV11-2	few	TRBD2	TRBJ2-7	TGTGCCAGCAGCTTAGGGAGAAGCGGGGGCGTGAAGGAGCAGTACTTC	CASSLGRSGGVKEQYF
TRBV18	.	TRBD2	TRBJ2-7	TGTGCCAGCTCACCCGCAAGCGGGGGGCCCTACGAGCAGTACTTC	CASSPASGGPYEQYF
TRBV10-2	.	.	TRBJ1-2	TGCGCCAGCAGTGGCAGAGGGGGAAACGGCTACACCTTC	CASSGRGGNGYTF
TRBV5-6	.	.	TRBJ1-1	TGTGCCAGCAGCGCAGGGGCGGCGTCGGACGGCTTCTTT	CASSAGAASDGFF
TRBV7-3	.	.	TRBJ2-3	TGTGCCAGCAGTATCGTCGGGGACACAGATACGCAGTATTTT	CASSIVGDTDTQYF
TRBV19	.	TRBD2	TRBJ2-2	TGTGCCAGTAGTATTTTGGTGACTAGCGGGGGGTCGAACACCGGGGAGCTGTTTTTT	CASSILVTSGGSNTGELFF
TRBV11-1	.	.	TRBJ2-6	TGTGCCAGCAGAATCACTTCTGGGGCCAACGTCCTGACTTTC	CASRITSGANVLTF
TRBV6-5	.	.	TRBJ2-3	TGTGCCAGCAGTTACGGGGAGGTTAGCACAGATACGCAGTATTTT	CASSYGEVSTDTQYF
TRBV28	.	.	TRBJ1-2	TGTGCCAGCAGGGGGGCCAGGGACCACTATGGCTACACCTTC	CASRGARDHYGYTF
TRBV29-1	once	.	TRBJ1-2	TGCAGCGTTGCAGAACAATGGTACCACACCTTC	CSVAEQWYHTF
TRBV7-9	.	.	TRBJ1-1	TGTGCCAGCAGCCCACAATCCAACAGGAACACTGAAGCTTTCTTT	CASSPQSNRNTEAFF
TRBV3-1/TRBV3-2	.	TRBD2	TRBJ2-2	TGTGCCTCTCACCCCCGGCGGGGGGCGAACACCGGGGAGCTGTTTTTT	CASHPRRGANTGELFF
TRBV12-3/TRBV12-4	.	.	TRBJ1-4	TGTGCCAGCAGCCCCGACAGGGAAAAACTGTTTTTT	CASSPDREKLFF
TRBV7-3	.	.	TRBJ2-4	TGTGCCAGCAGCTTAACGGGGGGCATTCAGTACTTC	CASSLTGGIQYF
TRBV10-2	.	.	TRBJ1-2	TGCGCCAGCAGTGAGTCTGGCCAGGGCTATGGCTACACCTTC	CASSESGQGYGYTF
TRBV6-2/TRBV6-3	.	TRBD2	TRBJ2-5	TGTGCCAGCAGTGCGACTAGCGGGGGGGAGACCCAGTACTTC	CASSATSGGETQYF
TRBV9	few	TRBD2	TRBJ2-3	TGTGCTAGCGGCCCTAGCGGAACAGATACGCAGTATTTT	CASGPSGTDTQYF
TRBV9	.	.	TRBJ1-6	TGTGCCAGCAGCGTACGTTCCCGGAATTCACCCCTCCACTTT	CASSVRSRNSPLHF
TRBV20-1	.	TRBD2	TRBJ2-1	TGCAGTGCTAGTAGCGGGGGGGCTATAGGGAATGAGCAGTTCTTC	CSASSGGAIGNEQFF
TRBV27	.	TRBD2	TRBJ2-3	TGTGCCAGCAGTTTTTTGGGACTAGCGTCAGATACGCAGTATTTT	CASSFLGLASDTQYF
TRBV20-1	once	.	TRBJ2-7	TGCAGTGCGGACAGCTTCTACGAGCAGTACTTC	CSADSFYEQYF
TRBV10-3	.	TRBD1	TRBJ2-7	TGTGCCATCAGTGAGACCGGGACAGGGGGCTCCTACGAGCAGTACTTC	CAISETGTGGSYEQYF
TRBV9	.	TRBD2	TRBJ2-3	TGTGCCAGCAGCGTAGTAGCGGGGGGACAACTCACAGATACGCAGTATTTT	CASSVVAGGQLTDTQYF
TRBV5-1	.	TRBD1	TRBJ1-4	TGCGCCAGCAGCTTAGCGGGGACAGGGGGGGAAAAACTGTTTTTT	CASSLAGTGGEKLFF
TRBV7-2	few	TRBD2	TRBJ2-5	TGTGCCAGCAGCTTTAGCGGTAGCGGGGGGGAGACCCAGTACTTC	CASSFSGSGGETQYF
TRBV29-1	.	.	TRBJ2-5	TGCAGCGTTGCCCTGGATCAGGGCCAAGAGACCCAGTACTTC	CSVALDQGQETQYF
TRBV7-9	.	.	TRBJ2-1	TGTGCCAGCAGCTTAGCAGCATACTCCTACAATGAGCAGTTCTTC	CASSLAAYSYNEQFF
TRBV5-1	.	.	TRBJ1-4	TGCGCCAGCAGCTTCGGACAGAGTAATGAAAAACTGTTTTTT	CASSFGQSNEKLFF
TRBV6-5	.	.	TRBJ2-2	TGTGCCAGCAGGAGACGACTAGAGAACACCGGGGAGCTGTTTTTT	CASRRRLENTGELFF
TRBV10-3	.	.	TRBJ2-2	TGTGCCATCAGTGACAGGGGGGCGGAGACCGGGGAGCTGTTTTTT	CAISDRGAETGELFF